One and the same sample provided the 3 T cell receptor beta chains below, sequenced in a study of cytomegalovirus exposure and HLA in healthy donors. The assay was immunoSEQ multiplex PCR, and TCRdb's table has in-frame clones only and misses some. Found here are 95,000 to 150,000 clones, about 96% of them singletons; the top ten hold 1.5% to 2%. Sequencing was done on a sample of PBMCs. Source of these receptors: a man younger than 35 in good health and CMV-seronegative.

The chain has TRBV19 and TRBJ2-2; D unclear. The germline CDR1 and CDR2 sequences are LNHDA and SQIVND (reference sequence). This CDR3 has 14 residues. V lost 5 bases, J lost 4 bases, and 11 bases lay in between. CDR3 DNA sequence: TGTGCCAGTAGTTTTACTAAGACCACCGGGGAGCTGTTTTTT. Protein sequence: CASSFTKTTGELFF.

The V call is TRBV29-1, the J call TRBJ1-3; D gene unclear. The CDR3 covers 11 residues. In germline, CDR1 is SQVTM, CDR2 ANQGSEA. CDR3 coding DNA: TGCAGTGCGTATTCTGGAAACACCATATATTTT. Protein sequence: CSAYSGNTIYF.

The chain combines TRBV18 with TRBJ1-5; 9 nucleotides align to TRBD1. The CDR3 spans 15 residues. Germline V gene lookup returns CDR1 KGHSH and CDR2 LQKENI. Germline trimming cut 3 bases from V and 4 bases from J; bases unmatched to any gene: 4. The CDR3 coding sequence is TGTGCCAGCTCACCCTCCGGGACAGGGAATCAGCCCCAGCATTTT. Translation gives CASSPSGTGNQPQHF.